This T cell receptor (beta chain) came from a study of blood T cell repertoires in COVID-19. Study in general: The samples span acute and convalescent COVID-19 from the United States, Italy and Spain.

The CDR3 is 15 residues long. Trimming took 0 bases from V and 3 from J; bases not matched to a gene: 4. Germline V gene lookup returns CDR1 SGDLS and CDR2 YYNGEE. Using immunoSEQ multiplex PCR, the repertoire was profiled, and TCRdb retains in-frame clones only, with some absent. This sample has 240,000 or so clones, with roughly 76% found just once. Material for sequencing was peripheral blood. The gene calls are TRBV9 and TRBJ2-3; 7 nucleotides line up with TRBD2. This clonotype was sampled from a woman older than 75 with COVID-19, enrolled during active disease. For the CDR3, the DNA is TGTGCCAGCAGCGTAGGTGGGAGGGGAACAGATACGCAGTATTTT. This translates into CASSVGGRGTDTQYF.